The rows below give T cell receptor beta chains drawn from one sample of a study of cytomegalovirus exposure and HLA in healthy donors. Profiled with immunoSEQ multiplex PCR; TCRdb holds only in-frame clones, not every one. Of just over 150,000 clones listed, around 77% were seen once; the top ten hold about 1.4%. Material: PBMCs. Receptors were obtained from a woman in her 30s in good health and CMV-seronegative. Both conserved end residues are part of each CDR3. The order of the fields is D gene, V gene, J gene, clone size, CDR3 length, CDR3 DNA, CDR3 protein. D genes are given only for firm matches. Size tells how often a clone was seen (once, few, many) or the class of an expanded clone, and some rows leave it out.

d_call: TRBD2
v_call: TRBV5-1
j_call: TRBJ2-7
clone_size: -
cdr3_length: 17
cdr3_nt: TGCGCCAGCAGCCAGCAGCCAGCGGGGGGGATTACCTACGAGCAGTACTTC
cdr3_aa: CASSQQPAGGITYEQYF

d_call: -
v_call: TRBV11-2
j_call: TRBJ2-3
clone_size: -
cdr3_length: 16
cdr3_nt: TGTGCCAGCAGCTTAGGATCCGGTATAAGCACAGATACGCAGTATTTT
cdr3_aa: CASSLGSGISTDTQYF

d_call: -
v_call: TRBV2
j_call: TRBJ1-2
clone_size: -
cdr3_length: 12
cdr3_nt: TGTGCCAGCAGTGCCCGCCAGGGGGGCTACACCTTC
cdr3_aa: CASSARQGGYTF

d_call: TRBD1
v_call: TRBV5-6
j_call: TRBJ2-5
clone_size: -
cdr3_length: 13
cdr3_nt: TGTGCCAGCAGCACGGACAGGCAAGAGACCCAGTACTTC
cdr3_aa: CASSTDRQETQYF

d_call: -
v_call: TRBV7-2
j_call: TRBJ1-6
clone_size: -
cdr3_length: 15
cdr3_nt: TGTGCCAGCAGCCAAGGACACCCCTATAATTCACCCCTCCACTTT
cdr3_aa: CASSQGHPYNSPLHF

d_call: TRBD2
v_call: TRBV4-1
j_call: TRBJ2-7
clone_size: -
cdr3_length: 16
cdr3_nt: TGCGCCAGCCGAAAGACTAGCGGGGGGCTAACCTACGAGCAGTACTTC
cdr3_aa: CASRKTSGGLTYEQYF

d_call: -
v_call: TRBV5-1
j_call: TRBJ2-6
clone_size: -
cdr3_length: 17
cdr3_nt: TGCGCCAGCAGCTTGGAGGGTCTCGTCTCTGGGGCCAACGGCCTGACTTTC
cdr3_aa: CASSLEGLVSGANGLTF

d_call: -
v_call: TRBV27
j_call: TRBJ1-1
clone_size: -
cdr3_length: 13
cdr3_nt: TGTGCCAGCAGTTCCCGGCGGGACACTGAAGCTTTCTTT
cdr3_aa: CASSSRRDTEAFF

d_call: TRBD1
v_call: TRBV5-1
j_call: TRBJ1-6
clone_size: few
cdr3_length: 14
cdr3_nt: TGCGCCAGCAGCGCCGGGACAGCTAATTCACCCCTCCACTTT
cdr3_aa: CASSAGTANSPLHF

d_call: TRBD1
v_call: TRBV7-3
j_call: TRBJ2-1
clone_size: few
cdr3_length: 13
cdr3_nt: TGTGCCAGCAGCCCTGGACAGGGTGAGGAGCAGTTCTTC
cdr3_aa: CASSPGQGEEQFF

d_call: -
v_call: TRBV5-1
j_call: TRBJ2-7
clone_size: -
cdr3_length: 13
cdr3_nt: TGCGCCAGCAGCTTGGCAGGGTCGAGCGAGCAGTACTTC
cdr3_aa: CASSLAGSSEQYF

d_call: -
v_call: TRBV18
j_call: TRBJ2-3
clone_size: -
cdr3_length: 12
cdr3_nt: TGTGCCAGCTCACTCCAATCAGGTACGCAGTATTTT
cdr3_aa: CASSLQSGTQYF

d_call: -
v_call: TRBV18
j_call: TRBJ1-4
clone_size: few
cdr3_length: 13
cdr3_nt: TGTGCCAGCTCACGGGAGTTGGGTGAAAAACTGTTTTTT
cdr3_aa: CASSRELGEKLFF

d_call: -
v_call: TRBV5-6
j_call: TRBJ1-2
clone_size: once
cdr3_length: 14
cdr3_nt: TGTGCCAGCAGCTTGGCCGGAGGGCCTGATGGCTACACCTTC
cdr3_aa: CASSLAGGPDGYTF

d_call: TRBD1
v_call: TRBV18
j_call: TRBJ2-7
clone_size: -
cdr3_length: 16
cdr3_nt: TGTGCCAGCTCCCGAACGTGGGGGACAGGGTCCTACGAGCAGTACTTC
cdr3_aa: CASSRTWGTGSYEQYF

d_call: -
v_call: TRBV9
j_call: TRBJ2-1
clone_size: -
cdr3_length: 15
cdr3_nt: TGTGCCAGCAGCGTAGAACTTTCCTCCTACAATGAGCAGTTCTTC
cdr3_aa: CASSVELSSYNEQFF

d_call: -
v_call: TRBV29-1
j_call: TRBJ1-2
clone_size: -
cdr3_length: 11
cdr3_nt: TGCAGTTCTACACAGAACTATGGCTACACCTTC
cdr3_aa: CSSTQNYGYTF

d_call: -
v_call: TRBV18
j_call: TRBJ1-2
clone_size: -
cdr3_length: 15
cdr3_nt: TGTGCCAGCTCACCGGAGCCCAGCCCTTTATATGGCTACACCTTC
cdr3_aa: CASSPEPSPLYGYTF

d_call: -
v_call: TRBV11-3
j_call: TRBJ1-2
clone_size: -
cdr3_length: 14
cdr3_nt: TGTGCCAGCAGCTTCAGTCAGGAAGGCTATGGCTACACCTTC
cdr3_aa: CASSFSQEGYGYTF

d_call: TRBD1
v_call: TRBV5-1
j_call: TRBJ1-1
clone_size: -
cdr3_length: 15
cdr3_nt: TGCGCCAGCAGCCGCTGGACAGGGGGTAACACTGAAGCTTTCTTT
cdr3_aa: CASSRWTGGNTEAFF

d_call: TRBD2
v_call: TRBV27
j_call: TRBJ2-5
clone_size: -
cdr3_length: 16
cdr3_nt: TGTGCCAGCAGTTGGGATAGCGGGGGGCTCCAAGAGACCCAGTACTTC
cdr3_aa: CASSWDSGGLQETQYF

d_call: -
v_call: TRBV5-4
j_call: TRBJ1-4
clone_size: -
cdr3_length: 15
cdr3_nt: TGTGCCAGCAGCCCCGCAGAAGGGGCGAGAGAAAAACTGTTTTTT
cdr3_aa: CASSPAEGAREKLFF

d_call: -
v_call: TRBV6-6
j_call: TRBJ2-4
clone_size: -
cdr3_length: 16
cdr3_nt: TGTGCCAGCAGTTACGGGGGGGCCCGAGCCAAAAACATTCAGTACTTC
cdr3_aa: CASSYGGARAKNIQYF

d_call: TRBD1
v_call: TRBV6-5
j_call: TRBJ1-6
clone_size: -
cdr3_length: 13
cdr3_nt: TGTGCCAGCCGGGACAGGGAGGGTTCACCCCTCCACTTT
cdr3_aa: CASRDREGSPLHF

d_call: -
v_call: TRBV30
j_call: TRBJ2-5
clone_size: few
cdr3_length: 13
cdr3_nt: TGTGCCTGGAGTGACACATATCAAGAGACCCAGTACTTC
cdr3_aa: CAWSDTYQETQYF

d_call: -
v_call: TRBV6-1
j_call: TRBJ1-5
clone_size: once
cdr3_length: 13
cdr3_nt: TGTGCCAGCAGTACAGATGGCAATCAGCCCCAGCATTTT
cdr3_aa: CASSTDGNQPQHF

d_call: -
v_call: TRBV5-1
j_call: TRBJ1-1
clone_size: -
cdr3_length: 15
cdr3_nt: TGCGCCAGCAGCTCGAGACAGCCCGGGCACACTGAAGCTTTCTTT
cdr3_aa: CASSSRQPGHTEAFF

d_call: TRBD1
v_call: TRBV30
j_call: TRBJ2-5
clone_size: -
cdr3_length: 13
cdr3_nt: TGTGCCTGGGCTAAGGGGGCACAAGAGACCCAGTACTTC
cdr3_aa: CAWAKGAQETQYF

d_call: -
v_call: TRBV9
j_call: TRBJ2-3
clone_size: -
cdr3_length: 14
cdr3_nt: TGTGCCAGCTCTACCGGGGGGCACACAGATACGCAGTATTTT
cdr3_aa: CASSTGGHTDTQYF

d_call: TRBD2
v_call: TRBV5-4
j_call: TRBJ2-1
clone_size: -
cdr3_length: 15
cdr3_nt: TGTGCCAGCAGCATAACTAGCGGGGGGTGGGATGAGCAGTTCTTC
cdr3_aa: CASSITSGGWDEQFF

d_call: -
v_call: TRBV7-9
j_call: TRBJ1-6
clone_size: -
cdr3_length: 14
cdr3_nt: TGTGCCAGCACCCCCGTTGGTCCTGAGGAACCCCTCCACTTT
cdr3_aa: CASTPVGPEEPLHF

d_call: TRBD1
v_call: TRBV7-2
j_call: TRBJ1-1
clone_size: -
cdr3_length: 16
cdr3_nt: TGTGCCAGCAGCTTCCAATCCGGGACAGGGGGCACTGAAGCTTTCTTT
cdr3_aa: CASSFQSGTGGTEAFF

d_call: -
v_call: TRBV11-2
j_call: TRBJ2-5
clone_size: -
cdr3_length: 13
cdr3_nt: TGTGCCAGCAGCTTACAGGTGGTGGAGACCCAGTACTTC
cdr3_aa: CASSLQVVETQYF

d_call: TRBD2
v_call: TRBV5-4
j_call: TRBJ2-1
clone_size: -
cdr3_length: 13
cdr3_nt: TGTGCCAGCAGCTCCAGCGGGGGCCATGAGCAGTTCTTC
cdr3_aa: CASSSSGGHEQFF

d_call: TRBD1
v_call: TRBV4-3
j_call: TRBJ1-1
clone_size: few
cdr3_length: 15
cdr3_nt: TGCGCCAGCAGCCACGTGGGACAGGGGAGCACTGAAGCTTTCTTT
cdr3_aa: CASSHVGQGSTEAFF

d_call: -
v_call: TRBV29-1
j_call: TRBJ2-2
clone_size: few
cdr3_length: 14
cdr3_nt: TGCAGCGGATTATTGGACAGAAGCGCCGGGGAGCTGTTTTTT
cdr3_aa: CSGLLDRSAGELFF

d_call: TRBD1
v_call: TRBV5-8
j_call: TRBJ1-2
clone_size: -
cdr3_length: 14
cdr3_nt: TGTGCCAGCAGCTCGGGACAGGGGTGGTATGGCTACACCTTC
cdr3_aa: CASSSGQGWYGYTF

d_call: -
v_call: TRBV11-2
j_call: TRBJ1-6
clone_size: -
cdr3_length: 19
cdr3_nt: TGTGCCAGCAGCTTATCGGTGGGGCCCTTAAGCTCCTATAATTCACCCCTCCACTTT
cdr3_aa: CASSLSVGPLSSYNSPLHF

d_call: TRBD2
v_call: TRBV6-5
j_call: TRBJ2-3
clone_size: -
cdr3_length: 14
cdr3_nt: TGTGCCAGCAGTTACTCCCTAGCGGCAGATACGCAGTATTTT
cdr3_aa: CASSYSLAADTQYF

d_call: -
v_call: TRBV5-1
j_call: TRBJ2-7
clone_size: -
cdr3_length: 14
cdr3_nt: TGCGCCAGCAGCTTGGGTTATGGGCCGGACGAGCAGTACTTC
cdr3_aa: CASSLGYGPDEQYF